This TCR beta chain stems from a study of T cell responses to AZD1222 COVID-19 vaccine. General study findings and limits: Donors were mostly white British, more females; clonal diversity possibly underestimated. Repertoire sampling happened only post peak T cell response. At study baseline, merely six AZD1222 recipients were seropositive.

This CDR3 has 18 amino acids. V gave up 0 bases and J gave up 0 bases, with 17 bases separating them. CDR1 SGHRS and CDR2 YFSETQ come from the germline V gene. Turning to this clone: Its antigen is currently unknown.

It was second doses at about 4 or about 12 weeks that were pooled. Data came from immunoSEQ multiplex PCR; TCRdb stores just in-frame clones and leaves some out. The repertoire holds more than 95,000 clones, with 75% to 90% as singletons. This sample comprised peripheral blood, obtained 28 days after the second AZD1222 dose. The sequence was collected from an adult who received the AZD1222 COVID-19 vaccine. This chain connects TRBV5-1 to TRBJ2-3; possibly TRBD2 for D (6 bases). The CDR3 spells CASSLGPRRGASTDTQYF. In DNA, the CDR3 is TGCGCCAGCAGCTTGGGCCCTAGGCGCGGGGCCAGCACAGATACGCAGTATTTT.